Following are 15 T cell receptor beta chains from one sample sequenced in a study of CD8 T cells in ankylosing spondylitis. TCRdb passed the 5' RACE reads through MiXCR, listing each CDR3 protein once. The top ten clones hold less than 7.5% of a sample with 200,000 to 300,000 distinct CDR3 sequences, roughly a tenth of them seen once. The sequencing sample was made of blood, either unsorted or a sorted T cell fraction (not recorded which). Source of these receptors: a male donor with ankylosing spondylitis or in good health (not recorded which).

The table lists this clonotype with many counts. Here the CDR3 DNA reads TGTGCCAGCAGCTACCGACTAGCGGGGGGCCAAGAGACCCAGTACTTC. Its translation: CASSYRLAGGQETQYF. This chain links TRBV5-4 with TRBJ2-5; 13 nucleotides line up with TRBD2. CDR1 and CDR2 (germline): SGHNT, YYREEE (reference sequence). The V segment lost 3 bases and the J segment 1 base; nucleotides outside the gene matches: 3. The CDR3 totals 16 residues.

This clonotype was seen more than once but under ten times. CDR3 bases: TGCAGTGCTAGAGATTGGGCAGATAGGTCCACAGATACGCAGTATTTT. Protein product: CSARDWADRSTDTQYF. V gene TRBV20-1 combines with J gene TRBJ2-3; no clear D gene. With 0 bases removed from V and 2 bases from J, the gap between germline ends came to 15 bases. Germline V gene data show CDR1 as DFQATT and CDR2 as SNEGSKA (reference sequence). The CDR3 extends over 16 amino acids.

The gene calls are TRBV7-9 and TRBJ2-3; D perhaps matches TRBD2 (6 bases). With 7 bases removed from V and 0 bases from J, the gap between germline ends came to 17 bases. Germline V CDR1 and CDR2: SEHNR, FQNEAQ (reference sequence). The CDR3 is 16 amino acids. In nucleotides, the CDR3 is TGTGCCAGCAAAGTTTCGGCGGGGCTAAGCACAGATACGCAGTATTTT. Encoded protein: CASKVSAGLSTDTQYF.

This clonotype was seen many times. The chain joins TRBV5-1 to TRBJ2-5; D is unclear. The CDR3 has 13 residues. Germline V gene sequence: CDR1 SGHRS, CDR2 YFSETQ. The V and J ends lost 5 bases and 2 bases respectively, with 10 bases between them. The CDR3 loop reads CASRTAPQETQYF. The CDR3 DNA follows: TGCGCCAGCAGGACCGCTCCTCAAGAGACCCAGTACTTC.

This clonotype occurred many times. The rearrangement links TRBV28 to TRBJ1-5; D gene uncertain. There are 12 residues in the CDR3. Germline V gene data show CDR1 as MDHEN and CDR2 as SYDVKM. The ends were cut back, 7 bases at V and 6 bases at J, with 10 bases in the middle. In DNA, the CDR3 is TGTGCCAGCATGTCACAAAGTCAGCCCCAGCATTTT. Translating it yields CASMSQSQPQHF.

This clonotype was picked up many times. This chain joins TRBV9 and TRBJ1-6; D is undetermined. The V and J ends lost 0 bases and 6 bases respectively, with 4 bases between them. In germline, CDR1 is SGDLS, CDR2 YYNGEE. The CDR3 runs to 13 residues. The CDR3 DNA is TGTGCCAGCAGCGTAGGGCGTAATTCACCCCTCCACTTT. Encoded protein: CASSVGRNSPLHF.

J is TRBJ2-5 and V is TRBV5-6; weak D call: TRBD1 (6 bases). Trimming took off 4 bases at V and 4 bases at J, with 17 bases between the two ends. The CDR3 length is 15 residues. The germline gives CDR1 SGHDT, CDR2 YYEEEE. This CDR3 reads CASSPGFNRAETQYF. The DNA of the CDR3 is TGTGCCAGCAGCCCGGGATTTAACAGGGCAGAGACCCAGTACTTC.

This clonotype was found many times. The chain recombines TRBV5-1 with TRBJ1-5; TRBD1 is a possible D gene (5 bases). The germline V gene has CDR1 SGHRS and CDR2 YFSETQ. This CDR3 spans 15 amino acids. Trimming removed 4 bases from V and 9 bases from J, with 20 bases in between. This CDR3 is CASSPEGRREGPQHF. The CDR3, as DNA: TGCGCCAGCAGCCCGGAGGGACGGCGGGAAGGGCCCCAGCATTTT. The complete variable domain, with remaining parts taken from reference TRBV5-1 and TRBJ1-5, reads KAGVTQTPRYLIKTRGQQVTLSCSPISGHRSVSWYQQTPGQGLQFLFEYFSETQRNKGNFPGRFSGRQFSNSRSEMNVSTLELGDSALYLCASSPEGRREGPQHFGDGTRLSIL.

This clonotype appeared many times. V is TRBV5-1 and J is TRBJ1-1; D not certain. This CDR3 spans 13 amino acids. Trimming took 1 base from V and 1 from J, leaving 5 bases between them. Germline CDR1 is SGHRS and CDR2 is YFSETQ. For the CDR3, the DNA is TGCGCCAGCAGCTTGTGGCAGAACACTGAAGCTTTCTTT. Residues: CASSLWQNTEAFF.

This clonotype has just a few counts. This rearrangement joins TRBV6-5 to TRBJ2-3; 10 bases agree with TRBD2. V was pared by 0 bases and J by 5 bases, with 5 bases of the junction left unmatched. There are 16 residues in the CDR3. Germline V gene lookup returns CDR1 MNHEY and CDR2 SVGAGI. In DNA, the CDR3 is TGTGCCAGCAGTTACTCGCTAGCGGGAGCGGAAGATACGCAGTATTTT. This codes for CASSYSLAGAEDTQYF.

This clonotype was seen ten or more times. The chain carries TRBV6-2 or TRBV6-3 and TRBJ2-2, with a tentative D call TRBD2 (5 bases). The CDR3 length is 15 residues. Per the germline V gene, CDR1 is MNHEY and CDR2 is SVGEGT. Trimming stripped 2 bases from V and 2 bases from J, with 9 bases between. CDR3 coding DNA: TGTGCCAGCAGTTACGAGGGAGAAAACACCGGGGAGCTGTTTTTT. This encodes CASSYEGENTGELFF.

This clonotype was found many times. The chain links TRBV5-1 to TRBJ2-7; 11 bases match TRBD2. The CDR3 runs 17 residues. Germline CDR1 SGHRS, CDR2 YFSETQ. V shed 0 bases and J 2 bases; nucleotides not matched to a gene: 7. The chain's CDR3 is CASSLVASGGSPYEQYF. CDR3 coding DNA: TGCGCCAGCAGCTTGGTGGCTAGCGGGGGGAGCCCCTACGAGCAGTACTTC.

CDR3 sequence (DNA): TGTGCCAGCAACATACAAGAGTTCTATGGCTACACCTTC. Translated, it gives CASNIQEFYGYTF. The genes are TRBV2 and TRBJ1-2; no definite D call. V shed 7 bases and J shed 4 bases, with 13 bases lying between them. Germline assignment: CDR1 SNHLY and CDR2 FYNNEI. This CDR3 is built from 13 residues.

Written as DNA, the CDR3 is TGTGCCAGCAGCTTAAGGGGACAGGGGGCGATCGACACTGAAGCTTTCTTT. Residues: CASSLRGQGAIDTEAFF. This sequence joins TRBV7-3 and TRBJ1-1, with 12 positions matching TRBD1. Germline assignment: CDR1 SGHTA and CDR2 FQGTGA. The CDR3 has 17 amino acids. J was trimmed by 3 bases and V by 1 base; bases with no gene match: 6.

The CDR3 region has the DNA TGTGCCACCAGTGACCCGGACAGGGCAGATACGCAGTATTTT. Translation: CATSDPDRADTQYF. This chain uses TRBV24-1 with TRBJ2-3, with 8 bases matching TRBD1. V dropped 4 bases and J dropped 4; count of bases not matched to a gene: 3. The CDR3 has 14 residues. Germline V gene data show CDR1 as KGHDR and CDR2 as SFDVKD.